This T cell receptor beta chain was captured by sequencing in a study of OX40 agonist ivuxolimab in advanced cancers. V was trimmed by 3 bases and J by 3 bases, leaving 8 bases between them. The length of the CDR3 is 13 residues. Germline CDR1 is LNHNV and CDR2 is YYDKDF (reference sequence). Sequenced by immunoSEQ multiplex PCR; TCRdb stores in-frame clones only, minus some. The sample holds about 60,000 clones; about nine tenths are singletons and the top ten take around 12%. As regards this clone: The antigen remains unidentified.

Exclusion of a patient followed from autoimmune disease history or systemic immunosuppression. General study findings and limits: Clonal expansion was seen in CD4+ and CD8+ blood T cells by week 6 at 0.1 to 3.0 mg/kg.

The sequencing here drew on CD4+ or CD8+ T cells sorted from blood, taken in a trial of the OX40 agonist ivuxolimab. This TCR derives from an adult with an advanced solid tumor such as melanoma, head and neck, liver or kidney cancer. The chain combines TRBV15 with TRBJ1-1, with a possible D match to TRBD1 (5 bases). CDR3 DNA sequence: TGTGCCACCAGCAGGGGGGGACACACTGAAGCTTTCTTT. Protein product: CATSRGGHTEAFF.